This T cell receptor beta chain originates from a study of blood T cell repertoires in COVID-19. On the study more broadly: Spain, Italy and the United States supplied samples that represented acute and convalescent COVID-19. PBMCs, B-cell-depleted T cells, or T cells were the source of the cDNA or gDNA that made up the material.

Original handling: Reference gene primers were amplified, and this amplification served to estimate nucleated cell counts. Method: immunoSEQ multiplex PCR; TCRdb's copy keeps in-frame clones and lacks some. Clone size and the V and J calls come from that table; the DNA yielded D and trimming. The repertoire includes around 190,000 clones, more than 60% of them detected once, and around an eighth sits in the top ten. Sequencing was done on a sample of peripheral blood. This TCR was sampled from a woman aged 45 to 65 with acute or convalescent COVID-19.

The CDR3 reads CATSGYNEQFF. DNA of the CDR3: TGTGCCACTTCCGGCTACAATGAGCAGTTCTTC. The rearrangement uses TRBV2 and TRBJ2-1, with D unclear. Germline CDR1 is SNHLY and CDR2 is FYNNEI. Trimming stripped 10 bases from V and 3 bases from J, with 7 bases between. CDR3 length: 11 residues.